This T cell receptor (beta chain) was found in a study of blood T cell repertoires in COVID-19. Background on the study: The origin of the acute and convalescent COVID-19 samples was the United States, Italy and Spain. T cells, B-cell-depleted T cells, or PBMCs provided the cDNA or gDNA that served as material.

The V and J ends lost 4 bases and 0 bases respectively, with 16 bases between them. Germline CDR1 reads SGHVS; CDR2 reads FNYEAQ. The CDR3 is made up of 17 amino acids. In the original processing: Cell counts per sample came from amplifying reference gene primers. Produced via immunoSEQ multiplex PCR; TCRdb's table is partial and in-frame only. V, J and clone size derive from that table, while D and trimming were established from the DNA sequence. The data show some 190,000 clones, around 84% seen once. This receptor was obtained from a human donor in a cohort sampled during active COVID-19. Input material: peripheral blood. The chain couples TRBV7-6 to TRBJ1-3, with D perhaps TRBD1 (6 bases). The CDR3 bases are TGTGCCAGCAGCTCGCCCTTGCGCAGGGGCTCTGGAAACACCATATATTTT. Its translation: CASSSPLRRGSGNTIYF. The whole variable domain, filled in from reference TRBV7-6 and TRBJ1-3, reads GAGVSQSPRYKVTKRGQDVALRCDPISGHVSLYWYRQALGQGPEFLTYFNYEAQQDKSGLPNDRFSAERPEGSISTLTIQRTEQRDSAMYRCASSSPLRRGSGNTIYFGEGSWLTVV.